This T cell receptor (beta chain) was observed in a study of regulatory dendritic cells for organ transplantation. Overall study results and limits: Memory CD8+ clonal expansion seemed more limited with regulatory than mature dendritic cells. The authors noted considerable between-person heterogeneity in alloreactive memory CD8+ cells.

Regarding this clone: What it binds is not known.

Sorted T cells were CFSE-labeled and cultured approximately five days with allogeneic regulatory or mature dendritic cells at 1:10. The J segment lost 5 bases and the V segment lost 4 bases, leaving 7 bases of the junction unmatched. The CDR3 covers 14 residues. Germline V lookup: CDR1 MNHEY, CDR2 SMNVEV (reference sequence). Produced via immunoSEQ multiplex PCR; TCRdb's table is partial and in-frame only. Of roughly 5,800 clones detected, about 70% appear once; the ten largest clones hold 15% to 20%. The sequenced sample was memory CD8+ T cells from blood cultured with regulatory dendritic cells. The subset here: CD45RO+ memory T cells. The TCR comes from a human donor in good health. The chain joins TRBV27 to TRBJ2-7; 8 bases fit TRBD2. The CDR3 nucleotides are TGTGCCAGCAGTTACGTCGCGGGAGGTCACGAGCAGTACTTC. Translation: CASSYVAGGHEQYF.